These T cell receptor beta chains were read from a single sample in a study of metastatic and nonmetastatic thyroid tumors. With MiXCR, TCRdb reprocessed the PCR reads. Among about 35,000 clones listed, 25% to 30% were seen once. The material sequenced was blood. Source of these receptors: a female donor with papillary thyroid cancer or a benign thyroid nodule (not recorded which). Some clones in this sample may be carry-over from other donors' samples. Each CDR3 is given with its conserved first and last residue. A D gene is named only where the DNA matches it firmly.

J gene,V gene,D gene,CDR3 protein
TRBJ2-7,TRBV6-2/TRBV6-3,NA,CASSLIDATYEQYF
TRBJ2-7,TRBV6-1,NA,CASSPGYMNEQYF
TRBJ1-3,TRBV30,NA,CAWSVGGSVGNTIYF
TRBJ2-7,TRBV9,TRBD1,CASSRGQVSYEQYF
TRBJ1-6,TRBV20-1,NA,CSAREVQDSSPLHF
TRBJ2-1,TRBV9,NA,CASSTGSNEQFF
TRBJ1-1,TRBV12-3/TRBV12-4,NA,CASTTSGLGDTEAFF
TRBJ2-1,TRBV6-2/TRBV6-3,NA,CASSDGTTYNEQFF
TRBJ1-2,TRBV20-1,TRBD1,CSARDGTGVYYGYTF
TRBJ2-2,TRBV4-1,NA,CASSQPHTPGELFF
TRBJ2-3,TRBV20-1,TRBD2,CSAKREGPTDTQYF
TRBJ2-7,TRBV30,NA,CAWNAGSSYEQYF
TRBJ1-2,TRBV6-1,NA,CASSEAVGGNYGYTF
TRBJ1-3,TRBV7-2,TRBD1,CASSLAYRGLAHTIYF
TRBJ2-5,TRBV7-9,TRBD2,CASSAILAAGGETQYF
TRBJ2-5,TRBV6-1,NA,CASTPRVVGETQYF
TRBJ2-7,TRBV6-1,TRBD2,CASREGSSGVHEQYF
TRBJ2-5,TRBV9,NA,CASSVEGSGQETQYF
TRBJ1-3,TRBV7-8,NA,CASSGGQGNTIYF
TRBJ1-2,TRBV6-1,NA,CASSALIAGGHCYTF
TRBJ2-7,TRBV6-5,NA,CASSYSLGFEQYF
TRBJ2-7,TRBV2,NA,CASSEHRGPSYEQYF
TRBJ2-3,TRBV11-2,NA,CASSLRLVTDTQYF
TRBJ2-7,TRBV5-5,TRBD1,CASSAGTGSSYEQYF
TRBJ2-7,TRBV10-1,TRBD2,CASTNDPGTSGGANSYEQYF
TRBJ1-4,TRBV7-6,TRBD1,CASSLSFKDREREKLFF
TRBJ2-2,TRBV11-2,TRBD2,CASSLDEQRLAGSGELFF
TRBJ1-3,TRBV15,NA,CATSRDKFSGNTIYF
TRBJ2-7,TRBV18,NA,CASSSFGGYEQYF
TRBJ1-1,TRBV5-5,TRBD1,CASSLRQGMWGTEAFF
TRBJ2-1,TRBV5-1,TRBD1,CASSLEGTGHYNEQFF
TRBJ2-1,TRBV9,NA,CASSTRQLSDNEQFF
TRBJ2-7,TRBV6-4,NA,CASSGLTASSYEQYF
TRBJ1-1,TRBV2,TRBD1,CGRRERTGAHAEAFF
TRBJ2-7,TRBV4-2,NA,CASGQGGDADDQYF
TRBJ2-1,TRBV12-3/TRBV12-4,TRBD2,CASSIGLAGGNEQFF
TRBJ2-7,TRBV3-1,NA,CASSDWYEQYF
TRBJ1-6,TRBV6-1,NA,CASPLTGSNSPRHF
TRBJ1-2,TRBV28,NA,CASKGHGYTF
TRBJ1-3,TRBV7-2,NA,CASSLGEVSGNTIYF
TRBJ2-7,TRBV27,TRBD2,CASSSGLYLSSGPPYEQYF
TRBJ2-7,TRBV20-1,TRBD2,CSATSGLASAYEQYF
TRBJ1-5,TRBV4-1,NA,CASSQVAGESSPQHF
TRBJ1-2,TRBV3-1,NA,CASSQDVEGYHGYTF
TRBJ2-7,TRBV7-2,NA,CASSLVSDEQYF
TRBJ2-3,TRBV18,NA,CASSPGFGGTDTQYF